One and the same sample provided the 7 T cell receptor beta chains below, sequenced in a study of blood T cell repertoires in COVID-19 (dated by TCRdb to the early 2020s). Library creation used the immunoSEQ multiplex PCR assay. Entries here come from immuneACCESS through TCRdb and include only in-frame sequences with V and J called. Some clones fail to appear in such tables; in the studies checked, an unresolved V gene covers under half of the shortfall, and the cause of the remainder is unknown. This sample holds approximately 170,000 clones; about 89% were observed only once. More than 3% of the sample rests with the top ten. The sample taken for sequencing was peripheral blood. The receptors derive from a man in his 70s with acute or convalescent COVID-19.

This chain uses TRBV5-8 with TRBJ2-7; D might be TRBD1 (6 bases). V lost 4 bases and J lost 4, with 15 bases in between. CDR3 size: 14 residues. Germline CDR1 reads SGHTS; CDR2 reads YDEGEE. CDR3 nucleotides: TGTGCCAGCAGCGTCCCAGGGGATGGGTACGAGCAGTACTTC. It specifies CASSVPGDGYEQYF.

The chain carries TRBV9 and TRBJ2-2, with 8 bases fitting TRBD2. This CDR3 region has 16 residues. Germline V CDR1 and CDR2: SGDLS, YYNGEE. Unmatched junction bases numbered 11, after V lost 4 bases and J lost 6 bases. The CDR3 DNA follows: TGTGCCAGCAGCCCATTGACTAGCGTGGTTGCCGGGGAGCTGTTTTTT. It yields the protein CASSPLTSVVAGELFF.

This clone was seen many times. V and J are TRBV27 and TRBJ2-5, with D possibly matching TRBD2 (5 bases). V lost 5 bases to trimming and J lost 1 base, with 11 bases between them. This CDR3 has 14 amino acids. CDR1 and CDR2 (germline): MNHEY, SMNVEV (reference sequence). This CDR3 reads CASSPRDPQETQYF. The DNA of the CDR3 is TGTGCCAGCAGTCCCCGGGATCCCCAAGAGACCCAGTACTTC.

This chain links TRBV5-4 with TRBJ2-7, with TRBD2 identical over 11 bases. The CDR3 loop spans 18 amino acids. The V gene end was trimmed by 0 bases and the J gene end by 7 bases; junction bases not matched to a gene: 15. Germline V CDR1 and CDR2: SGHNT, YYREEE (reference sequence). The DNA for the CDR3 is TGTGCCAGCAGCTTGGTTGGGGGGGCTAGCGGGAGGTTCGGTGAGCAGTACTTC. Residues: CASSLVGGASGRFGEQYF.

The table lists this clone with a count of one. The chain uses TRBV6-5 and TRBJ1-1; a possible D gene is TRBD1 (6 bases). The V gene's germline CDR1 is MNHEY and CDR2 SVGAGI. The V end lost 5 bases, the J end lost 0 bases, and 13 bases lay between the germline ends. There are 15 residues in the CDR3. The CDR3 sequence: CASSPRGGLNTEAFF. DNA for the CDR3: TGTGCCAGCAGTCCGAGGGGGGGTCTGAACACTGAAGCTTTCTTT.

The gene calls are TRBV10-3 and TRBJ2-5, with 13 bases fitting TRBD2. The CDR3 loop spans 15 amino acids. Per germline, CDR1 ENHRY and CDR2 SYGVKD. Trimming cost V 6 bases and J 1 base; bases outside gene matches: 2. The CDR3 DNA sequence: TGTGCCATCAGAGGGACTAGCGGGGCCCAAGAGACCCAGTACTTC. Its protein product is CAIRGTSGAQETQYF.

This chain connects TRBV27 to TRBJ2-1; tentatively, D is TRBD2 (6 bases). V was clipped by 1 base and J by 7 bases, with 17 bases between them. The CDR3 spans 16 residues. Germline CDR1 reads MNHEY; CDR2 reads SMNVEV (reference sequence). The CDR3 protein is CASSLFLSGVSNEQFF. CDR3 DNA sequence: TGTGCCAGCAGTTTATTCTTGTCGGGAGTTAGTAATGAGCAGTTCTTC.